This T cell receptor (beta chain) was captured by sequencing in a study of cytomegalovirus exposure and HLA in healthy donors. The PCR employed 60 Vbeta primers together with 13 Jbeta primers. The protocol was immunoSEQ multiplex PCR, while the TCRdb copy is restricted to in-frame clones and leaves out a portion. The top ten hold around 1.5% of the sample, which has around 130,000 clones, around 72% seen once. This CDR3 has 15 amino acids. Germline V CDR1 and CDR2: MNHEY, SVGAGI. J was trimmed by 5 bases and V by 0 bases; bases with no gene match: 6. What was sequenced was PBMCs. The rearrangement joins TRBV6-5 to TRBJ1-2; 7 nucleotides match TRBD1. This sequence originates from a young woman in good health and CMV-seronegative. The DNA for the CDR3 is TGTGCCAGCAGTTACTCTCCGGCAGGGGGTTATGGCTACACCTTC. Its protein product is CASSYSPAGGYGYTF.